The clone carrying this TCR beta chain was observed once. This sample is drawn from a study of shared clonotypes between healthy human individuals. CDR1 and CDR2 from the germline V gene are MNHNY and SVGAGI (reference sequence). The CDR3 has 13 residues. V was cut by 6 bases and J by 4 bases, with 12 bases left in between. The method was immunoSEQ multiplex PCR; TCRdb's version includes in-frame clones alone and lacks a portion of them. The table records about 2 million clones, approximately 95% of them present only once. Sequenced: naive CD4+ T cells sorted from blood. Stated subset: CD45RA+ positively selected. The receptor was derived from a man in his late teens or twenties in good health. V usage is TRBV6-6 and J usage is TRBJ1-2, with D hard to call. The CDR3 DNA is TGTGCCAGCAGCCCTGGAAGTCCCTATGGCTACACCTTC. This gives the protein CASSPGSPYGYTF.